One and the same sample provided the 20 T cell receptor beta chains below, sequenced in a study of blood T cell repertoires in COVID-19. Generated by immunoSEQ multiplex PCR, the TCRdb table keeps only in-frame clones and is missing some. The sample has roughly 480,000 clones, 89% seen once. Sequencing used peripheral blood. All receptors come from a man younger than 35 with COVID-19, enrolled during active disease.

This clone turned up a few times. The genes are TRBV3-1 (or the pseudogene TRBV3-2) and TRBJ1-5; tentatively, D is TRBD1 (6 bases). The germline gives CDR1 LGHDT, CDR2 YNNKEL (reference sequence). V lost 2 bases and J 1 base, leaving 6 bases between the germline ends. There are 14 residues in the CDR3. This CDR3 is CASSQQGSNQPQHF. The DNA of the CDR3 is TGTGCCAGCAGCCAACAGGGGAGCAATCAGCCCCAGCATTTT.

V usage is TRBV29-1 and J usage is TRBJ2-3; TRBD1 aligns across 9 bases. CDR1 and CDR2 (germline): SQVTM, ANQGSEA. J lost 6 bases, V lost 8 bases, and 6 bases had no gene match. This CDR3 is 12 amino acids long. For the CDR3, the DNA is TGCAGCCCACAGGGGGCGAGTGATACGCAGTATTTT. Translation: CSPQGASDTQYF.

This clone has only one observation. This chain connects TRBV5-6 to TRBJ1-4; weak D call: TRBD1 (5 bases). The V end lost 0 bases, the J end lost 6 bases, and 9 bases lay between the germline ends. Germline values: CDR1 SGHDT, CDR2 YYEEEE. The CDR3 sequence is 14 residues long. As DNA, the CDR3 is TGTGCCAGCAGCTTGGGCAGGGAGGATGAAAAACTGTTTTTT. It is translated as CASSLGREDEKLFF.

The chain uses TRBV5-6 and TRBJ2-3, with a tentative D call TRBD1 (5 bases). Trimming removed 4 bases from V and 4 bases from J, with 16 bases in between. Germline loops: CDR1 SGHDT, CDR2 YYEEEE. CDR3 size: 15 residues. CDR3 loop: CASSRQGRAADTQYF. CDR3 in DNA: TGTGCCAGCAGCCGGCAGGGCAGGGCGGCAGATACGCAGTATTTT.

The rearrangement joins TRBV19 to TRBJ2-1, with 10 bases lining up with TRBD2. This CDR3 is 13 amino acids long. Looked up from germline, CDR1 is LNHDA and CDR2 is SQIVND (reference sequence). CDR3 nucleotides: TGTGCAGTCGGTGCTAGCGGGAGTAATGAGCAGTTCTTC. Translating it yields CAVGASGSNEQFF.

The chain combines TRBV30 with TRBJ2-1, with 10 bases that match TRBD2. CDR3 length: 14 amino acids. Germline lookup yields CDR1 GTSNPN and CDR2 SVGIG (reference sequence). V dropped 3 bases and J dropped 6; count of bases not matched to a gene: 5. The CDR3 DNA reads as TGTGCCTGGAGCGCTGGACTAGCGGTCAATGAGCAGTTCTTC. Its protein product is CAWSAGLAVNEQFF. Full variable domain (remainder filled in from reference TRBV30 and TRBJ2-1): SQTIHQWPATLVQPVGSPLSLECTVEGTSNPNLYWYRQAAGRGLQLLFYSVGIGQISSEVPQNLSASRPQDRQFILSSKKLLLSDSGFYLCAWSAGLAVNEQFFGPGTRLTVL.

This clone was seen once. The V gene is TRBV6-5, the J gene TRBJ1-6, with 9 bases aligning to TRBD1. CDR3 length: 14 residues. V was clipped by 7 bases and J by 7 bases; unmatched bases: 5. CDR1 MNHEY and CDR2 SVGAGI come from the germline V gene. CDR3 bases: TGTGCCAGCACCCGGGACAGGGTAAATTCACCCCTCCACTTT. This codes for CASTRDRVNSPLHF.

The genes are TRBV27 and TRBJ2-1; maybe TRBD2 (6 bases). This CDR3 has 11 amino acids. V was cut by 4 bases and J by 8 bases, with 6 bases left in between. In germline, CDR1 is MNHEY, CDR2 SMNVEV (reference sequence). DNA of the CDR3: TGTGCCAGCAGTTCGGGGGATGAGCAGTTCTTC. It yields the protein CASSSGDEQFF.

This clone was observed once. The chain has TRBV28 and TRBJ2-1, with 9 bases matching TRBD2. CDR1 MDHEN and CDR2 SYDVKM come from the germline V gene. The length of the CDR3 is 16 residues. V dropped 6 bases and J dropped 2; count of bases not matched to a gene: 8. The chain's CDR3 is CASRTGAGGTYNEQFF. Written as DNA, the CDR3 is TGTGCCAGCAGAACCGGAGCGGGAGGTACCTACAATGAGCAGTTCTTC. Combining the CDR3 with reference TRBV28 and TRBJ2-1 gives the whole variable domain DVKVTQSSRYLVKRTGEKVFLECVQDMDHENMFWYRQDPGLGLRLIYFSYDVKMKEKGDIPEGYSVSREKKERFSLILESASTNQTSMYLCASRTGAGGTYNEQFFGPGTRLTVL.

The gene calls are TRBV19 and TRBJ1-5; the match to TRBD1 covers 8 bases. This CDR3 spans 18 amino acids. The germline CDR1 and CDR2 sequences are LNHDA and SQIVND (reference sequence). Germline trimming cut 3 bases from V and 1 base from J; bases unmatched to any gene: 11. Here the CDR3 reads CASSIEGQAGWSNQPQHF. DNA for the CDR3: TGTGCCAGTAGTATCGAGGGACAGGCAGGGTGGAGCAATCAGCCCCAGCATTTT.

The chain combines TRBV19 with TRBJ2-1, with 7 bases matching TRBD1. V trimming: 5 bases; J trimming: 4 bases; junction bases outside the gene matches: 5. The length of the CDR3 is 14 residues. The V gene's germline CDR1 is LNHDA and CDR2 SQIVND (reference sequence). The CDR3, as DNA: TGTGCCAGTAGTCCGCAGACAGGGTACAATGAGCAGTTCTTC. Its translation: CASSPQTGYNEQFF.

The gene calls are TRBV7-8 and TRBJ2-7, with 8 bases matching TRBD1. Germline V gene data show CDR1 as SGHVS and CDR2 as FQNEAQ. CDR3 length: 14 amino acids. Trimming at V came to 1 base and at J to 5 bases, leaving 4 bases not matched to a gene. The CDR3 region is CASSLGTGRNEQYF. The CDR3 region has the DNA TGTGCCAGCAGCTTAGGGACAGGGAGAAACGAGCAGTACTTC.

CDR3 in amino acids: CASSYNRAVQYF. CDR3 bases: TGTGCCAGCAGTTACAACAGGGCGGTGCAGTACTTC. The V gene is TRBV6-5, the J gene TRBJ2-7; maybe TRBD1 (6 bases). Germline loops: CDR1 MNHEY, CDR2 SVGAGI. The CDR3 runs to 12 residues. Trimming removed 2 bases from V and 9 bases from J, with 11 bases in between.

The chain has TRBV7-9 and TRBJ2-3, with D possibly matching TRBD2 (5 bases). Trimming left V 3 bases short and J 1 base short, with 11 bases between. CDR1 is SEHNR and CDR2 is FQNEAQ in the germline V gene (reference sequence). This CDR3 region has 15 residues. The CDR3 DNA sequence: TGTGCCAGCAGCTTGGGAGACGGCGGCACAGATACGCAGTATTTT. Its translation: CASSLGDGGTDTQYF. The complete variable domain, with remaining parts taken from reference TRBV7-9 and TRBJ2-3, reads DTGVSQNPRHKITKRGQNVTFRCDPISEHNRLYWYRQTLGQGPEFLTYFQNEAQLEKSRLLSDRFSAERPKGSFSTLEIQRTEQGDSAMYLCASSLGDGGTDTQYFGPGTRLTVL.

The rearrangement joins TRBV18 to TRBJ1-2; D may be TRBD1 (6 bases). Germline V gives CDR1 KGHSH, CDR2 LQKENI. The V end was cut by 2 bases, the J end by 6 bases, with 10 bases between. The CDR3 has 13 residues. This chain's CDR3 is CASSPNRENGYTF. CDR3 nucleotides: TGTGCCAGCTCACCAAACAGGGAGAATGGCTACACCTTC.

The V and J genes are TRBV9 and TRBJ2-5; TRBD1 might be the D (5 bases). The V end was cut by 0 bases, the J end by 5 bases, with 20 bases between. This CDR3 is 17 amino acids long. CDR1 SGDLS and CDR2 YYNGEE come from the germline V gene. CDR3 coding DNA: TGTGCCAGCAGCGTAGACGGTCCAGGGTTAATTTCCGAGACCCAGTACTTC. Translating it yields CASSVDGPGLISETQYF.

This clone came up a few times. The V gene is TRBV19, the J gene TRBJ2-3, with 11 nucleotides matching TRBD2. Trimming removed 4 bases from V and 4 bases from J; junction bases left unmatched: 4. The CDR3 loop spans 15 amino acids. The germline CDR1 and CDR2 sequences are LNHDA and SQIVND (reference sequence). CDR3 bases: TGTGCCAGTAGTAAACTAGCGGGAGAACCAGATACGCAGTATTTT. This encodes CASSKLAGEPDTQYF.

The chain joins TRBV7-2 to TRBJ2-5; maybe TRBD1 (6 bases). CDR3 length: 16 amino acids. The germline V gene has CDR1 SGHTA and CDR2 FQGNSA. Trimming shortened V by 4 bases and J by 4 bases, and 19 bases separated the two germline ends. The CDR3 sequence: CASSSYGLGAGETQYF. CDR3 sequence (DNA): TGTGCCAGCAGCTCGTATGGGTTGGGGGCCGGAGAGACCCAGTACTTC.

The V and J genes are TRBV12-5 and TRBJ2-7; the match to TRBD1 covers 8 bases. This CDR3 is 13 amino acids long. From germline, CDR1 is LGHNT and CDR2 FRNRAP. Trimming removed 6 bases from V and 3 bases from J; junction bases left unmatched: 4. The CDR3 DNA reads as TGTGCTAGTGGAAAGGGACAGGTCTACGAGCAGTACTTC. Its translation is CASGKGQVYEQYF.

The rearrangement uses TRBV9 and TRBJ2-3, with 7 bases that match TRBD2. The CDR3 spans 16 residues. J was trimmed by 3 bases and V by 0 bases; bases with no gene match: 7. Germline V CDR1 and CDR2: SGDLS, YYNGEE. The CDR3 DNA reads TGTGCCAGCAGCGTAGCTGAGGGAGGGGAGACAGATACGCAGTATTTT. It encodes CASSVAEGGETDTQYF. The full variable domain, in which reference TRBV9 and TRBJ2-3 provide the parts outside the CDR3, is DSGVTQTPKHLITATGQRVTLRCSPRSGDLSVYWYQQSLDQGLQFLIQYYNGEERAKGNILERFSAQQFPDLHSELNLSSLELGDSALYFCASSVAEGGETDTQYFGPGTRLTVL.